These 6 T cell receptor beta chains originate from one sample sequenced in a study of blood T cell repertoires in COVID-19. Profiling relied on immunoSEQ multiplex PCR, and the TCRdb table lists in-frame clones only, not all of them. The profile shows about 260,000 clones, roughly nine tenths of them singletons. Sequencing was done on a sample of PBMCs or T cells enriched from blood (not recorded which). Source of these receptors: a woman between 18 and 30 years old who had recovered from COVID-19.

The J gene is TRBJ2-7, the V gene TRBV3-1 (or the pseudogene TRBV3-2); the D gene is possibly TRBD1 (6 bases). V lost 3 bases, J lost 6 bases, and 18 bases lay in between. Germline-derived CDR1 and CDR2 are LGHDT and YNNKEL (reference sequence). This CDR3 is 15 amino acids long. CDR3 protein: CASSQGARTSSEQYF. The CDR3, as DNA: TGTGCCAGCAGCCAGGGGGCCAGGACATCAAGCGAGCAGTACTTC.

The chain couples TRBV18 to TRBJ2-1, with TRBD2 matching 11 bases. Germline assignment: CDR1 KGHSH and CDR2 LQKENI. The CDR3 spans 15 residues. Germline trimming cut 5 bases from V and 9 bases from J; bases unmatched to any gene: 9. The CDR3 nucleotides read TGTGCCAGCTCAATTTATAGCGGGGGGGCCCCTGAGCAGTTCTTC. Translation gives CASSIYSGGAPEQFF. Complete variable domain (other parts from reference TRBV18 and TRBJ2-1): NAGVMQNPRHLVRRRGQEARLRCSPMKGHSHVYWYRQLPEEGLKFMVYLQKENIIDESGMPKERFSAEFPKEGPSILRIQQVVRGDSAAYFCASSIYSGGAPEQFFGPGTRLTVL.

V usage is TRBV5-1 and J usage is TRBJ2-5; a possible D gene is TRBD1 (5 bases). With 0 bases removed from V and 4 bases from J, the gap between germline ends came to 13 bases. The CDR3 spans 15 residues. Germline V gene sequence: CDR1 SGHRS, CDR2 YFSETQ. DNA of the CDR3: TGCGCCAGCAGCTTGGGTACGCAGGGTAGAGAGACCCAGTACTTC. Protein product: CASSLGTQGRETQYF.

V usage is TRBV19 and J usage is TRBJ1-1, with a possible D match to TRBD1 (6 bases). Germline assignment: CDR1 LNHDA and CDR2 SQIVND (reference sequence). V was pared by 6 bases and J by 3 bases, with 11 bases between. The CDR3 contains 13 residues. CDR3: CASRFRGDTEAFF. The CDR3 nucleotides are TGTGCCAGTAGGTTCAGGGGAGACACTGAAGCTTTCTTT.

The chain links TRBV27 to TRBJ2-7; 9 bases align to TRBD2. The V gene's germline CDR1 is MNHEY and CDR2 SMNVEV (reference sequence). The ends lost 5 bases at V and 2 bases at J; junction bases unmatched: 10. CDR3 length: 16 residues. The CDR3 reads CASSPPASGVTYEQYF. For the CDR3, the DNA is TGTGCCAGCAGTCCCCCCGCTAGCGGGGTCACCTACGAGCAGTACTTC.

V and J are TRBV24-1 and TRBJ2-2; D perhaps matches TRBD2 (6 bases). Germline CDR1 reads KGHDR; CDR2 reads SFDVKD. The CDR3 runs 12 residues. V dropped 5 bases and J dropped 6 bases, with 6 bases sitting between them. CDR3 region: CATSGGAGELFF. In DNA form, the CDR3 reads TGTGCCACCAGTGGCGGGGCCGGGGAGCTGTTTTTT.